Following are 22 T cell receptor beta chains from one sample sequenced in a study of shared clonotypes between healthy human individuals. TCRdb keeps only in-frame clones here, not all; method: immunoSEQ multiplex PCR. This sample has 1.4 million to 1.5 million clones, with around 97% found just once. The sequenced material came from naive CD4+ T cells sorted from blood. Subset noted: CD45RA+ positively selected. These receptors all come from a young man in good health.

This clone has only one observation. Other DNA sequences in this specimen translate into the identical CDR3. The chain combines TRBV18 with TRBJ2-5; tentative D call: TRBD2 (6 bases). Germline V CDR1 and CDR2: KGHSH, LQKENI. This CDR3 is built from 13 residues. V was pared by 3 bases and J by 4 bases, with 9 bases between. In DNA, the CDR3 is TGTGCCAGCTCACCGCGGGGAGGAGAGACCCAGTACTTC. It translates to CASSPRGGETQYF.

This rearrangement joins TRBV10-1 to TRBJ2-2; maybe TRBD2 (5 bases). Germline-derived CDR1 and CDR2 are WNHNN and SYGVQD (reference sequence). With 3 bases removed from V and 6 bases from J, the gap between germline ends came to 14 bases. This CDR3 region has 15 residues. The CDR3 spells CASSDRAGGSGELFF. CDR3 coding DNA: TGCGCCAGCAGTGATCGAGCAGGAGGTTCCGGGGAGCTGTTTTTT.

V usage is TRBV25-1 and J usage is TRBJ2-1; D is possibly TRBD2 (7 bases). V was trimmed by 5 bases and J by 7 bases, leaving 21 bases between them. The CDR3 length is 16 residues. Per the germline V gene, CDR1 is MGHDK and CDR2 is SYGVNS. In DNA, the CDR3 is TGTGCCAGCAGTCCTACACGGGGAGGGGGAGGGAATGAGCAGTTCTTC. Translation gives CASSPTRGGGGNEQFF.

CDR3 amino acids: CASSPPGAAGEKLFF. In DNA form, the CDR3 reads TGTGCCAGCTCACCACCAGGGGCGGCAGGTGAAAAACTGTTTTTT. The rearrangement uses TRBV18 and TRBJ1-4, with a tentative D call TRBD1 (5 bases). CDR3 size: 15 residues. CDR1 is KGHSH and CDR2 is LQKENI in the germline V gene. V lost 0 bases, J lost 7 bases, and 12 bases lay in between.

The rearrangement uses TRBV7-2 and TRBJ2-7, with D perhaps assigned TRBD1 or TRBD2 (5 bases each). The V end was cut by 5 bases, the J end by 3 bases, with 14 bases between. Germline V CDR1 and CDR2: SGHTA, FQGNSA. CDR3 size: 14 residues. CDR3 DNA: TGTGCCAGCAGCCCGCCGGGACGATTCTACGAGCAGTACTTC. Protein sequence: CASSPPGRFYEQYF.

The chain employs TRBV4-3 and TRBJ2-2; 9 nucleotides align to TRBD1. This CDR3 region has 16 residues. With 2 bases clipped from V and 5 bases from J, the junction kept 6 bases outside the gene matches. Per the germline V gene, CDR1 is LGHNA and CDR2 is YSLEER. The CDR3 DNA is TGCGCCAGCAGCCAACGCCCGGGACAGGGTACCGGGGAGCTGTTTTTT. Translating gives CASSQRPGQGTGELFF.

This rearrangement joins TRBV20-1 to TRBJ1-2; possible D gene TRBD1, 5 bases. Looked up from germline, CDR1 is DFQATT and CDR2 is SNEGSKA (reference sequence). Deletions cut 2 bases from V and 6 bases from J, with 7 bases between. This CDR3 region has 11 residues. CDR3 nucleotides: TGCAGTGCTAGACCAGGGAATGGCTACACCTTC. Protein product: CSARPGNGYTF.

This chain uses TRBV10-1 with TRBJ2-2; 7 bases line up with TRBD2. The germline CDR1 and CDR2 sequences are WNHNN and SYGVQD (reference sequence). V gave up 6 bases and J gave up 7 bases; unmatched junction bases: 5. The CDR3 is 13 residues long. CDR3 sequence (DNA): TGCGCCAGCAGCCGGGAGGCTGACGGGGAGCTGTTTTTT. It is translated as CASSREADGELFF.

Only a few counts were recorded for this clone. The genes are TRBV20-1 and TRBJ1-2; a weak D match, TRBD1 (5 bases). This CDR3 comprises 11 residues. The germline CDR1 and CDR2 sequences are DFQATT and SNEGSKA (reference sequence). CDR3 sequence reads: CRGDPQGGYTF. The CDR3 DNA is TGCAGGGGGGATCCCCAGGGCGGCTACACCTTC.

V gene TRBV5-6 combines with J gene TRBJ2-6; D unresolved. With 2 bases removed from V and 4 bases from J, the gap between germline ends came to 7 bases. This CDR3 has 14 residues. Germline CDR1 and CDR2: SGHDT and YYEEEE. The CDR3 sequence is CASSFIRGANVLTF. CDR3 DNA sequence: TGTGCCAGCAGCTTCATCAGGGGGGCCAACGTCCTGACTTTC.

This rearrangement joins TRBV11-2 to TRBJ2-2; TRBD2 agrees at 13 bases. The CDR3 extends over 13 amino acids. Per the germline V gene, CDR1 is SGHAT and CDR2 is FQNNGV. Trimming took 9 bases from V and 7 from J; bases not matched to a gene: 2. The CDR3 loop is CASRLAGGGELFF. Written as DNA, the CDR3 is TGTGCCAGTCGACTAGCGGGAGGCGGGGAGCTGTTTTTT.

The chain carries TRBV10-3 and TRBJ2-7, with 8 bases that match TRBD2. Germline CDR1 ENHRY, CDR2 SYGVKD. The CDR3 sequence is 12 residues long. With V trimmed by 7 bases and J by 5 bases, 4 bases remained unmatched. CDR3 sequence: CAIKGAGDEQYF. CDR3 bases: TGTGCCATCAAAGGAGCGGGGGACGAGCAGTACTTC.

The V gene is TRBV6-1, the J gene TRBJ2-7, with 8 bases lining up with TRBD1. The CDR3 contains 16 residues. J lost 0 bases, V lost 4 bases, and 8 bases had no gene match. Germline lookup yields CDR1 MNHNS and CDR2 SASEGT. The chain's CDR3 is CASSGNRDRSSYEQYF. The CDR3 bases are TGTGCCAGCAGTGGGAACAGGGACAGGAGCTCCTACGAGCAGTACTTC.

This clone is a singleton in its sample. The V gene is TRBV7-6, the J gene TRBJ2-7; 7 nucleotides align to TRBD1. After removal of 6 bases from V and 4 bases from J, the junction contained 9 bases not matched to a gene. The CDR3 is 14 amino acids. Germline-derived CDR1 and CDR2 are SGHVS and FNYEAQ. CDR3 residues: CASSFSGQRYEQYF. CDR3 nucleotides: TGTGCCAGCAGTTTTTCGGGACAGAGGTACGAGCAGTACTTC.

The CDR3 bases are TGCGCCAGCAGCTTGCTTGCCCTCCCCATCGACCATGAGCAGTTCTTC. This sequence encodes CASSLLALPIDHEQFF. The chain links TRBV5-1 to TRBJ2-1; D unclear. Germline V CDR1 and CDR2: SGHRS, YFSETQ. V lost 1 base to trimming and J lost 8 bases, with 19 bases between them. This CDR3 is built from 16 residues.

The rearrangement links TRBV18 to TRBJ1-1; no clear D gene. V lost 6 bases and J lost 5, with 13 bases in between. The CDR3 contains 13 residues. Germline assignment: CDR1 KGHSH and CDR2 LQKENI. The CDR3 region has the DNA TGTGCCAGCTCCCGGACTGACACAACTGAAGCTTTCTTT. It is translated as CASSRTDTTEAFF.

The genes are TRBV29-1 and TRBJ2-7; D possibly matches TRBD1 or TRBD2 (5 bases each). The V and J ends lost 7 bases and 2 bases respectively, with 18 bases between them. This CDR3 spans 14 amino acids. From germline, CDR1 is SQVTM and CDR2 ANQGSEA. The CDR3 DNA is TGCAGCGCCCCCGATGGGGGAGTCCCCTACGAGCAGTACTTC. Encoded protein: CSAPDGGVPYEQYF.

V is TRBV7-9 and J is TRBJ2-1; TRBD2 matches 7 bases. The V segment lost 8 bases and the J segment 8 bases; nucleotides outside the gene matches: 12. Germline lookup yields CDR1 SEHNR and CDR2 FQNEAQ (reference sequence). CDR3 length: 14 residues. As DNA, the CDR3 is TGTGCCAGCCAGCGGGATTACCTTAAAGATGAGCAGTTCTTC. Protein product: CASQRDYLKDEQFF.

This clone was counted once. The chain carries TRBV5-1 and TRBJ2-6; the D is unclear. CDR3 length: 16 amino acids. Trimming shortened V by 0 bases and J by 2 bases, and 9 bases separated the two germline ends. Germline loops: CDR1 SGHRS, CDR2 YFSETQ. CDR3 sequence (DNA): TGCGCCAGCAGCTTGGTCCAGGTCGCTGGGGCCAACGTCCTGACTTTC. This encodes CASSLVQVAGANVLTF.

J is TRBJ1-1 and V is TRBV14; possible D gene TRBD1, 5 bases. Deletions cut 4 bases from V and 1 base from J, with 10 bases between. Germline V CDR1 and CDR2: SGHDN, FVKESK. The CDR3 has 14 amino acids. The CDR3 loop reads CASSLGPSNTEAFF. CDR3 coding DNA: TGTGCCAGCAGCCTGGGACCGTCGAACACTGAAGCTTTCTTT.

The chain is built from TRBV7-6 and TRBJ2-1, with unresolved D. The CDR3 consists of 16 residues. CDR1 is SGHVS, CDR2 FNYEAQ, per germline. The V end lost 1 base, the J end lost 6 bases, and 16 bases lay between the germline ends. For the CDR3, the DNA is TGTGCCAGCAGCTTAGGGTCCTTAAGTAGTCTCAATGAGCAGTTCTTC. Its protein product is CASSLGSLSSLNEQFF.

As for this clone: Additional DNA sequences in this sample encode the identical CDR3. The V gene is TRBV29-1, the J gene TRBJ2-3; tentatively, D is TRBD2 (6 bases). Trimming left V 1 base short and J 2 bases short, with 13 bases between. Germline V gene lookup returns CDR1 SQVTM and CDR2 ANQGSEA. The CDR3 contains 15 residues. The chain's CDR3 is CSVEGGRGSTDTQYF. The DNA of the CDR3 is TGCAGCGTTGAAGGGGGACGGGGGTCCACAGATACGCAGTATTTT.